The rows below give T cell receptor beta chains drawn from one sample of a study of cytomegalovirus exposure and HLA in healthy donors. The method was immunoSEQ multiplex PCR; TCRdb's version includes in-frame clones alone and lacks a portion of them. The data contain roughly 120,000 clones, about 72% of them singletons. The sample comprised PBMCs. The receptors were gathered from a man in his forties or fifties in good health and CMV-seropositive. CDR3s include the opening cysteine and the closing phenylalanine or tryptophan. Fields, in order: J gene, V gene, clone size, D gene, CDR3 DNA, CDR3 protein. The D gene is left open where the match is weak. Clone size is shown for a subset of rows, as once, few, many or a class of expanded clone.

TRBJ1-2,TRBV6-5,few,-,TGTGCCAGCAGTTACTCCCGGGAACACGGCTACACCTTC,CASSYSREHGYTF
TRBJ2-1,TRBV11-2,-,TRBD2,TGTGCCAGCAGCTTAGATGGCCTAGCGGGAGGCCCGAGCTCCTACAATGAGCAGTTCTTC,CASSLDGLAGGPSSYNEQFF
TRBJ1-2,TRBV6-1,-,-,TGTGCCAGCAGTGAAGACAGTGGGGCCTTCTATGGCTACACCTTC,CASSEDSGAFYGYTF
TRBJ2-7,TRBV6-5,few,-,TGTGCCAGCAGTTCCGGGGCCTACGAGCAGTACTTC,CASSSGAYEQYF
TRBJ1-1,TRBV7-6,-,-,TGTGCCAGCAGCTCCGGACAGACTAACACTGAAGCTTTCTTT,CASSSGQTNTEAFF
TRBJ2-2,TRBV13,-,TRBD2,TGTGCCAGCAGCCTCAGCACCTTACTAGCGGGAGGTGGCACCGGGGAGCTGTTTTTT,CASSLSTLLAGGGTGELFF
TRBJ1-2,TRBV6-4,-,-,TGTGCCAGCAGTGACGGGGGGACTAACTATGGCTACACCTTC,CASSDGGTNYGYTF
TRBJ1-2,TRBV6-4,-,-,TGTGCCAGCAGTGACTCGAGGGGAGGTGGCTACACCTTC,CASSDSRGGGYTF
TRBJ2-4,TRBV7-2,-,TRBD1,TGTGCCAGCAGCTTAGAAGGGGGCAGAGCCAAAAACATTCAGTACTTC,CASSLEGGRAKNIQYF
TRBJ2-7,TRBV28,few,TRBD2,TGTGCCAGCTGTCCAACTAGCGGGGCCTCCTACGAGCAGTACTTC,CASCPTSGASYEQYF
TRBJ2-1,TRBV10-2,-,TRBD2,TGCGCCAGCAGTGACCTTCCGACTAGCGGGGCGAACAATGAGCAGTTCTTC,CASSDLPTSGANNEQFF
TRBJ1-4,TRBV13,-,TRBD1,TGTGCCAGCAGCTTACTGACAGGGGGGGGGCCTAATGAAAAACTGTTTTTT,CASSLLTGGGPNEKLFF
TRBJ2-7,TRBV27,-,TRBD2,TGTGCCAGCAGCCCGAACGGACTAGCGGGAGGCGGGGAGCAGTACTTC,CASSPNGLAGGGEQYF
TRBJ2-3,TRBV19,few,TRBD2,TGTGCCAGTAGTATTGGGCTAGCGGGGGGTTCTAGCACAGATACGCAGTATTTT,CASSIGLAGGSSTDTQYF
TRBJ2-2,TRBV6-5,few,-,TGTGCCAGCAGTTACACGGAGGGGACCGGGGAGCTGTTTTTT,CASSYTEGTGELFF
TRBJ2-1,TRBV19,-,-,TGTGCCAGTTCTTTAACGCGGCGGGGGCTTTACAATGAGCAGTTCTTC,CASSLTRRGLYNEQFF
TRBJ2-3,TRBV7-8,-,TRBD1,TGTGCCAGCAGCTTAGATAGCTGGGACAGGGGGCCCACAGATACGCAGTATTTT,CASSLDSWDRGPTDTQYF
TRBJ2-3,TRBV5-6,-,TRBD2,TGTGCCAGCAGCTTAGGGACTAGCTTAGATACGCAGTATTTT,CASSLGTSLDTQYF
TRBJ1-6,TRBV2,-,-,TGTGCCAGCAGTCCACAGGGTCGCGGTAATTCACCCCTCCACTTT,CASSPQGRGNSPLHF
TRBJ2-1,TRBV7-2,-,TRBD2,TGTGCCAGCAGCTTAGCCGCGCGGGAGGTCCTAAGCTCCTACAATGAGCAGTTCTTC,CASSLAAREVLSSYNEQFF
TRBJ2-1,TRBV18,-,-,TGTGCCAGCTCACCACCGGGGCGAAACAATGAGCAGTTCTTC,CASSPPGRNNEQFF
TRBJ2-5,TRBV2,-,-,TGTGCCGGGACACGGGAACAGACACGCCAAGAGACCCAGTACTTC,CAGTREQTRQETQYF
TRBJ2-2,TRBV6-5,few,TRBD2,TGTGCCAGCACGCCTCGCGGGGGGAACACCGGGGAGCTGTTTTTT,CASTPRGGNTGELFF
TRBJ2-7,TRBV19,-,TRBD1,TGTGCCAGTAGTACGGCAGGGGGAAGCTACGAGCAGTACTTC,CASSTAGGSYEQYF
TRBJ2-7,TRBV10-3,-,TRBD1,TGTGCCATCAGCACCCGGGACAGGGCATCCTACGAGCAGTACTTC,CAISTRDRASYEQYF
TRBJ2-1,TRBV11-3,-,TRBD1,TGTGCCAGCAGCTTAGAAGGGACAGGACCCAATGAGCAGTTCTTC,CASSLEGTGPNEQFF
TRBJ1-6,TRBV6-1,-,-,TGTGCCAGCGGACAATCCTCCTATAATTCACCCCTCCACTTT,CASGQSSYNSPLHF
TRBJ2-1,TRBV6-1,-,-,TGTGCCAGCAGTGAAAAACGGGGACTCGCTTTCGGGGAGCAGTTCTTC,CASSEKRGLAFGEQFF
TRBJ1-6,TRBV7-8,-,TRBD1,TGTGCCAGCAGCTTGGGACAGCCGGGTTCACCCCTCCACTTT,CASSLGQPGSPLHF
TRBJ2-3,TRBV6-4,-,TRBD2,TGTGCCAGCAGCCCCACTAGCGGGAGTGCAGATACGCAGTATTTT,CASSPTSGSADTQYF
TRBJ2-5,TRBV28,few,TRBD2,TGTGCCAGCAGTCCTTCCGCGGGAGGCAACCTGTCCCAGTACTTC,CASSPSAGGNLSQYF
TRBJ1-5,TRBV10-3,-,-,TGTGCCATCAGTGGCTCGGGTCATCAGCCCCAGCATTTT,CAISGSGHQPQHF
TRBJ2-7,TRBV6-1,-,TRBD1,TGTGCCAGCAGAGAACCGGGACAGGGGGCTTACGAGCAGTACTTC,CASREPGQGAYEQYF
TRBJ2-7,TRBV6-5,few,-,TGTGCCAGCAGTACAGGGAACGAGCAGTACTTC,CASSTGNEQYF
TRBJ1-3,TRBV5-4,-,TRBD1,TGTGCCAGCAGCTTAAACAGGGGGCGTGGAGGAAACACCATATATTTT,CASSLNRGRGGNTIYF